This T cell receptor (beta chain) was sequenced in a study of cytomegalovirus exposure and HLA in healthy donors. Whole-study findings and limits: Most TCR sequences proved rare, with some public TCRs found in many donors. The authors listed approximately 160 TCR beta chains as cytomegalovirus-associated.

Generated by immunoSEQ multiplex PCR, the TCRdb table keeps only in-frame clones and is missing some. The sample lists around 400,000 clones; approximately 90% were seen once. V was pared by 6 bases and J by 0 bases, with 9 bases between. Germline V gene sequence: CDR1 KGHSH, CDR2 LQKENI. The CDR3 sequence is 13 residues long. In the case of this clone: The antigen remains undetermined.

Specimen: PBMCs. The gene calls are TRBV18 and TRBJ2-7; D possibly corresponds to TRBD1 (6 bases). The TCR comes from a woman aged 18-29 years in good health and CMV-seronegative. As DNA, the CDR3 is TGTGCCAGCTCCCCCAGGGGCTCCTACGAGCAGTACTTC. The encoded protein is CASSPRGSYEQYF.